The clone carrying this T cell receptor beta chain showed up many times. Antigen specificity is unknown. TCR beta CDR3 region amplification was performed from RNA transcripts. When the TCR CDR3 underwent first-round RT-PCR, the HTBI primer set was used. TCRdb reprocessed the multiplex PCR reads with MiXCR, giving one entry per CDR3 protein. The sample includes 500,000 to 600,000 distinct CDR3 sequences, around 43% of them seen just once. The entry originates in a study of T cells in Graves' hyperthyroidism and ophthalmopathy. Clinical symptoms, serum thyroxine, TRAb, thyroid ultrasound and orbital computed tomography informed diagnoses. Whole-study results and caveats: Blood also contained most expanded thyroid clonotypes above 0.001.

Germline CDR1 reads SGDLS; CDR2 reads YYNGEE. The V end was cut by 0 bases, the J end by 0 bases, with 13 bases between. The CDR3 extends over 17 amino acids. The sample comprised peripheral blood or thyroid tissue (not recorded which). The clonotype was recovered from an adult woman with Graves' disease, either hyperthyroidism or ophthalmopathy (not recorded which). J is TRBJ2-1 and V is TRBV9; D is ambiguous. CDR3 loop: CASSVAGVPGSYNEQFF. The CDR3 nucleotides are TGTGCCAGCAGCGTAGCTGGGGTCCCGGGCTCCTACAATGAGCAGTTCTTC.